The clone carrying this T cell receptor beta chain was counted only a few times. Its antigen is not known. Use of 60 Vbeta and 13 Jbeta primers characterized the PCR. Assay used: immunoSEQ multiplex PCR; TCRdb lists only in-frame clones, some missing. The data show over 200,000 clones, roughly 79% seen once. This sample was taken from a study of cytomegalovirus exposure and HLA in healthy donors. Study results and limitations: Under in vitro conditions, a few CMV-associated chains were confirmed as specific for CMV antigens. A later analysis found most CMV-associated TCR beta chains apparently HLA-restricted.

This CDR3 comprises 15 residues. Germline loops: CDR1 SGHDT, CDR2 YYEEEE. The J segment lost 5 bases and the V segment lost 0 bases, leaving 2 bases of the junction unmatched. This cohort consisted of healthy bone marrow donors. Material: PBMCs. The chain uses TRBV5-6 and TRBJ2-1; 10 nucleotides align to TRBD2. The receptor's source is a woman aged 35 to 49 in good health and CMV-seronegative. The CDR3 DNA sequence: TGTGCCAGCAGCTTGGGAGCGGGGGGGCACAATGAGCAGTTCTTC. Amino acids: CASSLGAGGHNEQFF.